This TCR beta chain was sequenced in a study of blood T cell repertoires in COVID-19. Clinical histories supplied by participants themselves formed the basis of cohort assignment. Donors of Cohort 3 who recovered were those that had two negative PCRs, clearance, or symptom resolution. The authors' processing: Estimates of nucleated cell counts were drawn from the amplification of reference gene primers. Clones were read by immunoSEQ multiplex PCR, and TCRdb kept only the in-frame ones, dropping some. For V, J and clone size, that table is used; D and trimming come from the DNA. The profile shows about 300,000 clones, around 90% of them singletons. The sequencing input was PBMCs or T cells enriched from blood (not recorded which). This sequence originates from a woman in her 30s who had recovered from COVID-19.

The CDR3 loop reads CASSLQGGDTIYF. The CDR3 region has the DNA TGTGCCAGCAGCTTACAGGGAGGAGACACCATATATTTT. The chain combines TRBV7-2 with TRBJ1-3; tentative D call: TRBD1 (5 bases). The CDR3 has 13 residues. CDR1 is SGHTA and CDR2 is FQGNSA in the germline V gene. V lost 2 bases, J lost 8 bases, and 10 bases lay in between.